This TCR beta chain was identified during a study of breast tumors, draining lymph nodes, adjacent tissues. As to this clonotype: Its target is unknown. The DNA is left out, because the CDR3 cannot be placed on it with certainty; the CDR3 is given as TCRdb lists it.

The lymph nodes were axillary draining lymph nodes from breast cancer patients. The length of the CDR3 is 16 amino acids, counting both ends. Germline lookup yields CDR1 SQVTM and CDR2 ANQGSEA. TCRdb reprocessed the multiplex PCR reads with MiXCR, giving one entry per CDR3 protein. The sample has over 200,000 distinct CDR3 sequences; around 32% are singletons. Findings and limits, study-wide: The lymph node origin of tumor T cells was framed as consistent with a hypothesis, not demonstrated. The data were judged consistent with most tumor T cells coming from lymph node and expanding in tumor. Tumors had less TCR diversity than lymph nodes, more than nontumor tissue.

Material: axillary lymph node tissue. This chain links TRBV29-1 with TRBJ2-7; the DNA was not used to check the table's D call, TRBD2. The source is a female donor with breast cancer. Some clones in this sample may be carry-over from other donors' samples. CDR3 region: CSVYLCSVVRGYEQYF.